This T cell receptor beta chain was sequenced during a study of T cell responses to AZD1222 COVID-19 vaccine. Findings and limits, study-wide: Baseline serostatus was positive in only six AZD1222 recipients. Increased Spike-specific TCR breadth and depth were observed after two AZD1222 doses. The span of vaccine-associated CD4 TCRs extended across spike, with dominance at 160-218 and 743-854.

Sequencing was performed with immunoSEQ multiplex PCR; in TCRdb, only in-frame clones are kept and a portion is missing. The top ten clones hold over 1% of a sample with 150,000 to 200,000 clones, around 88% of them seen once. Details on this clone: Antigen specificity is unknown.

The V and J ends lost 1 base and 5 bases, in that order; junction bases with no gene match: 5. The CDR3 runs to 15 residues. Germline CDR1 and CDR2: SNHLY and FYNNEI. The TCR originated in an adult who received the AZD1222 COVID-19 vaccine. The source material was peripheral blood, sampled 28 days after the second AZD1222 dose. The gene calls are TRBV2 and TRBJ2-3, with 8 nucleotides matching TRBD1. The DNA for the CDR3 is TGTGCCAGCAGTGAAGGACAGGGGTTCAGAGATACGCAGTATTTT. Protein sequence: CASSEGQGFRDTQYF.